This TCR beta chain was captured by sequencing in a study of blood T cell repertoires in COVID-19. Study in general: PBMCs, B-cell-depleted T cells, or T cells were the source of the cDNA or gDNA that made up the material.

Trimming shortened V by 0 bases and J by 9 bases, and 10 bases separated the two germline ends. The CDR3 has 14 amino acids. Germline values: CDR1 SGHRS, CDR2 YFSETQ. Authors' processing steps: Nucleated cell number was recorded as an estimate derived from reference gene primer amplification. Sequencing was performed with immunoSEQ multiplex PCR; in TCRdb, only in-frame clones are kept and a portion is missing. The V and J calls and clone size are taken from that table; D and trimming were inferred from the DNA. The repertoire has about 160,000 clones, approximately 80% of them found once; the top ten carry approximately 8%. Participant-given clinical history determined each cohort assignment.

The chain uses TRBV5-1 and TRBJ1-6; D ambiguous. Sequences were obtained from PBMCs or T cells enriched from blood (not recorded which). The TCR comes from a woman in her forties or fifties who had recovered from COVID-19. The CDR3 region is CASSLGSGSSPLHF. The CDR3 DNA reads TGCGCCAGCAGCTTGGGTTCAGGCAGTTCACCCCTCCACTTT. Together with reference TRBV5-1 and TRBJ1-6, the CDR3 gives the full variable domain: KAGVTQTPRYLIKTRGQQVTLSCSPISGHRSVSWYQQTPGQGLQFLFEYFSETQRNKGNFPGRFSGRQFSNSRSEMNVSTLELGDSALYLCASSLGSGSSPLHFGNGTRLTVT.